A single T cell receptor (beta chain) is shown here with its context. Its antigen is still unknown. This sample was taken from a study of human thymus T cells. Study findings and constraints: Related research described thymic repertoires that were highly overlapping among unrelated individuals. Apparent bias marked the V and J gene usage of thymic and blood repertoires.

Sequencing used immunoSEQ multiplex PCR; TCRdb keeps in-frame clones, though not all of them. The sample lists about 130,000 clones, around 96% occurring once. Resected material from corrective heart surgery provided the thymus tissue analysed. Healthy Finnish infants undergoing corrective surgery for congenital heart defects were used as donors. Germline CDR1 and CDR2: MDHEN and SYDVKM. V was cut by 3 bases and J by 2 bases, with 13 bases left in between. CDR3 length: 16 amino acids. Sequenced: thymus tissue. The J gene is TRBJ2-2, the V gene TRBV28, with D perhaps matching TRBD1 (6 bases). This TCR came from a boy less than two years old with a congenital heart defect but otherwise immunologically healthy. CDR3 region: CASSFGGGCNTGELFF. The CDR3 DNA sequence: TGTGCCAGCAGTTTTGGGGGCGGGTGTAACACCGGGGAGCTGTTTTTT.